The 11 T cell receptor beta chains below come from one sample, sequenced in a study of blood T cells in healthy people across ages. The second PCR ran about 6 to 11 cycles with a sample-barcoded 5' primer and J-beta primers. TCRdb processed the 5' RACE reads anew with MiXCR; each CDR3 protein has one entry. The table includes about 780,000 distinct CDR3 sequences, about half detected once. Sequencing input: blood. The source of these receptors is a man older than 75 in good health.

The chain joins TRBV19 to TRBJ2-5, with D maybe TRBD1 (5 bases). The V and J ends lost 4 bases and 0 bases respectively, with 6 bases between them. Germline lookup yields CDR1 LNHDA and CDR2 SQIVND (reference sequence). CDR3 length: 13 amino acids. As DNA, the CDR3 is TGTGCCAGTAGTAAGGGGAACCAAGAGACCCAGTACTTC. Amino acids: CASSKGNQETQYF.

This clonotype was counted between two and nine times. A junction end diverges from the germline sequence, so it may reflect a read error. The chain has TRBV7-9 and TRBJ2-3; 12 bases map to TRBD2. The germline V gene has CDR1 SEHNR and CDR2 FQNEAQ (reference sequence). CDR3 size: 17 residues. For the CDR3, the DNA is TGTGCCGGCAGTCGCTCATACCTAGCGGGAGGGAACCGTACGCAGTATTTT. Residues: CAGSRSYLAGGNRTQYF. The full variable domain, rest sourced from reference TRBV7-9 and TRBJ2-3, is DTGVSQNPRHKITKRGQNVTFRCDPISEHNRLYWYRQTLGQGPEFLTYFQNEAQLEKSRLLSDRFSAERPKGSFSTLEIQRTEQGDSAMYLCAGSRSYLAGGNRTQYFGPGTRLTVL.

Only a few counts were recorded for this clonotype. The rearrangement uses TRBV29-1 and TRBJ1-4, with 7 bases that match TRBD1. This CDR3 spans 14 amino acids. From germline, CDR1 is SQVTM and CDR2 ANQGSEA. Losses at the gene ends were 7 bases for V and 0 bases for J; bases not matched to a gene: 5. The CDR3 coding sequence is TGCAGCGAGGGGACAGTGGCAACTAATGAAAAACTGTTTTTT. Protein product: CSEGTVATNEKLFF.

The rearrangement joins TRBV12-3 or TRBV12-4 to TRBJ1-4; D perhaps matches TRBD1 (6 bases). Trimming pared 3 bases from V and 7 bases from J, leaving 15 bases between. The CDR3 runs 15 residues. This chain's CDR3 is CASSLAEGGSEKLFF. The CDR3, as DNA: TGTGCCAGCAGTTTGGCGGAAGGGGGGAGTGAAAAACTGTTTTTT.

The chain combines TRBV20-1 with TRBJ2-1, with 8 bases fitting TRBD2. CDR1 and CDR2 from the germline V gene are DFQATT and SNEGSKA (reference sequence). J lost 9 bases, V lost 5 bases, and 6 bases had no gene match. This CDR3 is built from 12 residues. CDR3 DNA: TGCAGTGCTGAGGGACTAGACAGTGAGCAGTTCTTC. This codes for CSAEGLDSEQFF.

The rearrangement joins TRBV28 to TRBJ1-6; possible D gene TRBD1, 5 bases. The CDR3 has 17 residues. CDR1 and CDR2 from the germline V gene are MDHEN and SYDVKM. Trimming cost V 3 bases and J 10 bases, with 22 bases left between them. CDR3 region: CASSFPRGGDPLSPLHF. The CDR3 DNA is TGTGCCAGCAGTTTCCCTAGAGGAGGGGATCCTCTCTCACCCCTCCACTTT. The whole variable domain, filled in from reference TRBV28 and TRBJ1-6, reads DVKVTQSSRYLVKRTGEKVFLECVQDMDHENMFWYRQDPGLGLRLIYFSYDVKMKEKGDIPEGYSVSREKKERFSLILESASTNQTSMYLCASSFPRGGDPLSPLHFGNGTRLTVT.

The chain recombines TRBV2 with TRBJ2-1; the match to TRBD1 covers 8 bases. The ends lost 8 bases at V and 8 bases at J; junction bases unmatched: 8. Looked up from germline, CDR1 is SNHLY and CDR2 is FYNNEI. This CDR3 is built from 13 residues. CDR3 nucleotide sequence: TGTGCCAGCGCAGGGGGCTTAAGGCATGAGCAGTTCTTC. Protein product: CASAGGLRHEQFF.

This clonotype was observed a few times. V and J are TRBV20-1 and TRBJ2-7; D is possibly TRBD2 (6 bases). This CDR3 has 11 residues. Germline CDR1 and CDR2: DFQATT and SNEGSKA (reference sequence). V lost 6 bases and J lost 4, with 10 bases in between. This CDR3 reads CSALGTYEQYF. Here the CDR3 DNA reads TGCAGTGCACTAGGGACTTACGAGCAGTACTTC.

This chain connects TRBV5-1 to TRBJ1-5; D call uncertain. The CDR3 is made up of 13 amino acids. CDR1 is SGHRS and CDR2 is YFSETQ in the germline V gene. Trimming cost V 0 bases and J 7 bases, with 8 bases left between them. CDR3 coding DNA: TGCGCCAGCAGCTTGGGGGTCGACCAGCCCCAGCATTTT. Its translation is CASSLGVDQPQHF.

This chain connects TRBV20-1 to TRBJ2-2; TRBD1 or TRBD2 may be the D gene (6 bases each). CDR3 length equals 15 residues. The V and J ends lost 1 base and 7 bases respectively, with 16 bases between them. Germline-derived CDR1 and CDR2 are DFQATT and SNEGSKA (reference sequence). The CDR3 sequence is CSARAPRGRGGELFF. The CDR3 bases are TGCAGTGCTAGAGCCCCCCGGGGGCGCGGCGGGGAGCTGTTTTTT.

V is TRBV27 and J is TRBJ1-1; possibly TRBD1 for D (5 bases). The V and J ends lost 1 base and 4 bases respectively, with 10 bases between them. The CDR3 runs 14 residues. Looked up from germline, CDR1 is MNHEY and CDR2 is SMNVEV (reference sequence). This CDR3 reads CASSLWGTGTEAFF. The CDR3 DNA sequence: TGTGCCAGCAGTTTATGGGGGACTGGCACTGAAGCTTTCTTT.